These 29 T cell receptor beta chains share one sample of origin, sequenced in a study of radiotherapy plus CTLA-4 blockade in lung cancer (dated by TCRdb to about 2018). The library was prepared using the immunoSEQ multiplex PCR assay. Imported from immuneACCESS, the table was reduced by TCRdb to in-frame sequences with V and J called. These copies leave out some clones; in studies compared against another copy, an unresolved V gene accounts for under half, and the cause of the remainder is not known. The sample contains about 70,000 clones, around 77% of them found a single time. Together, the top ten hold approximately 16% of the sample. The material sequenced was peripheral blood, taken from a patient treated with radiotherapy plus ipilimumab. All receptors come from a human donor with non-small cell lung cancer whose response to radiotherapy plus ipilimumab could not be evaluated. Some clones in this sample may be carry-over from other donors' samples.

J is TRBJ2-5 and V is TRBV7-2; D may be TRBD2 (5 bases). CDR3 length: 13 residues. Trimming shortened V by 5 bases and J by 5 bases, and 12 bases separated the two germline ends. CDR1 is SGHTA and CDR2 is FQGNSA in the germline V gene. CDR3 sequence (DNA): TGTGCCAGCAGCCAAAGAGGGCAGGAGACCCAGTACTTC. Its protein is CASSQRGQETQYF.

This chain connects TRBV28 to TRBJ1-2; no clear D. The CDR3 covers 14 residues. The V end was cut by 3 bases, the J end by 3 bases, with 11 bases between. Germline CDR1 is MDHEN and CDR2 is SYDVKM. The CDR3 region has the DNA TGTGCCAGCAGTTTTCGGGGAGGCCACTATGGCTACACCTTC. Its protein product is CASSFRGGHYGYTF.

The J gene is TRBJ2-1, the V gene TRBV27; D is unclear. Germline V CDR1 and CDR2: MNHEY, SMNVEV (reference sequence). The CDR3 runs to 16 residues. Deletions cut 5 bases from V and 0 bases from J, with 14 bases between. This CDR3 is CASSPIIFSSYNEQFF. In nucleotides, the CDR3 is TGTGCCAGCAGTCCTATTATCTTTAGCTCCTACAATGAGCAGTTCTTC.

This clone turned up a few times. The chain carries TRBV28 and TRBJ1-4; the match to TRBD1 covers 9 bases. Losses at the gene ends were 2 bases for V and 8 bases for J; bases not matched to a gene: 6. This CDR3 contains 15 residues. Germline lookup yields CDR1 MDHEN and CDR2 SYDVKM. This CDR3 is CASSLGTGSGEKLFF. The CDR3, as DNA: TGTGCCAGCAGTTTAGGGACAGGGTCAGGCGAAAAACTGTTTTTT. Looking up the rest from reference TRBV28 and TRBJ1-4 gives the full variable domain: DVKVTQSSRYLVKRTGEKVFLECVQDMDHENMFWYRQDPGLGLRLIYFSYDVKMKEKGDIPEGYSVSREKKERFSLILESASTNQTSMYLCASSLGTGSGEKLFFGSGTQLSVL.

The chain joins TRBV7-2 to TRBJ2-5; D unresolved. This CDR3 comprises 11 residues. Germline V gives CDR1 SGHTA, CDR2 FQGNSA. V gave up 7 bases and J gave up 5 bases, with 8 bases separating them. The DNA for the CDR3 is TGTGCCAGCACCCGGCGGGAGACCCAGTACTTC. As protein: CASTRRETQYF.

The chain employs TRBV18 and TRBJ2-7; D is perhaps TRBD2 (6 bases). Germline CDR1 KGHSH, CDR2 LQKENI. The V and J ends lost 3 bases and 5 bases respectively, with 17 bases between them. The CDR3 covers 15 residues. CDR3: CASSPRGGTGDEQYF. The CDR3 DNA reads TGTGCCAGCTCACCCCGTGGGGGGACGGGCGACGAGCAGTACTTC.

J is TRBJ2-7 and V is TRBV29-1; D gene ambiguous. The germline CDR1 and CDR2 sequences are SQVTM and ANQGSEA. V lost 0 bases, J lost 7 bases, and 7 bases lay in between. The CDR3 is 11 amino acids. The CDR3 nucleotides are TGCAGCGTTGAAGATCCAACAGAGCAGTACTTC. The encoded protein is CSVEDPTEQYF.

The chain couples TRBV6-5 to TRBJ1-2; D may be TRBD1 (6 bases). Trimming removed 4 bases at V and 2 bases at J, with 17 bases between. CDR3 length: 16 amino acids. Germline CDR1 is MNHEY and CDR2 is SVGAGI. CDR3 coding DNA: TGTGCCAGCAGTTTCTACAGGGTGGGGGTGAACTATGGCTACACCTTC. Protein product: CASSFYRVGVNYGYTF.

V is TRBV14 and J is TRBJ2-7; D perhaps matches TRBD2 (6 bases). Germline-derived CDR1 and CDR2 are SGHDN and FVKESK. The CDR3 length is 14 residues. Trimming stripped 2 bases from V and 2 bases from J, with 10 bases between. The CDR3: CASSQTTGAYEQYF. The CDR3 bases are TGTGCCAGCAGCCAAACGACGGGGGCCTACGAGCAGTACTTC.

The rearrangement uses TRBV2 and TRBJ2-2; 12 bases agree with TRBD2. There are 16 residues in the CDR3. V shed 7 bases and J 7 bases; nucleotides not matched to a gene: 10. CDR1 and CDR2 from the germline V gene are SNHLY and FYNNEI. CDR3 DNA sequence: TGTGCCAGCATACGGACTAGCGGGGCCTCGGGCGGGGAGCTGTTTTTT. Protein: CASIRTSGASGGELFF. The full variable domain, its missing parts supplied by reference TRBV2 and TRBJ2-2, is EPEVTQTPSHQVTQMGQEVILRCVPISNHLYFYWYRQILGQKVEFLVSFYNNEISEKSEIFDDQFSVERPDGSNFTLKIRSTKLEDSAMYFCASIRTSGASGGELFFGEGSRLTVL.

This sequence joins TRBV13 and TRBJ1-6; possible D gene TRBD1, 6 bases. V lost 5 bases to trimming and J lost 13 bases, with 12 bases between them. Germline values: CDR1 PRHDT, CDR2 FYEKMQ (reference sequence). The CDR3 is 12 amino acids. CDR3 nucleotide sequence: TGTGCCAGCAGCACACAGGGAACCCCCCTCCACTTT. Amino acid sequence: CASSTQGTPLHF.

This CDR3 reads CASSQSLRGTGGNQPQHF. The CDR3 DNA sequence: TGCGCCAGCAGTCAGTCCCTTCGTGGGACAGGGGGGAATCAGCCCCAGCATTTT. V usage is TRBV23-1 and J usage is TRBJ1-5, with 11 positions matching TRBD1. TRBV23-1 is flagged as an ORF with uncertain function. The CDR3 is 18 residues long. Losses at the gene ends were 3 bases for V and 4 bases for J; bases not matched to a gene: 11.

The genes are TRBV27 and TRBJ2-4; TRBD2 might be the D (6 bases). CDR1 and CDR2 from the germline V gene are MNHEY and SMNVEV (reference sequence). The CDR3 consists of 16 residues. V lost 3 bases and J lost 1, with 13 bases in between. CDR3 DNA: TGTGCCAGCAGTTTGAGTTGGGGGGAGGCCAAAAACATTCAGTACTTC. It translates to CASSLSWGEAKNIQYF.

CDR3 loop: CASSTAPGQGYEQYF. In DNA, the CDR3 is TGCGCCAGCAGCACGGCCCCGGGACAGGGATACGAGCAGTACTTC. This chain connects TRBV5-1 to TRBJ2-7; 9 positions agree with TRBD1. After removal of 4 bases from V and 4 bases from J, the junction contained 9 bases not matched to a gene. The CDR3 runs to 15 residues. Germline CDR1 SGHRS, CDR2 YFSETQ.

The rearrangement joins TRBV7-3 to TRBJ2-5, with D tentatively TRBD1 (6 bases). The CDR3 is 14 residues long. The V gene lost 5 bases and the J gene lost 4 bases, with 14 bases spanning the gap. The germline CDR1 and CDR2 sequences are SGHTA and FQGTGA. The CDR3 is CASSRGSGVETQYF. The CDR3 DNA reads as TGTGCCAGCAGCCGCGGGTCAGGGGTAGAGACCCAGTACTTC.

Turning to this clone: Additional DNA sequences in this sample encode the identical CDR3. V usage is TRBV18 and J usage is TRBJ2-7; tentative D call: TRBD2 (7 bases). Germline loops: CDR1 KGHSH, CDR2 LQKENI. CDR3 length: 13 residues. Trimming cost V 1 base and J 6 bases, with 10 bases left between them. The CDR3 loop is CASSPRGGGEQYF. In DNA, the CDR3 is TGTGCCAGCTCACCACGGGGGGGCGGCGAGCAGTACTTC.

As regards this clone: The junction shows a germline mismatch at one end, possibly a read error. V is TRBV20-1 and J is TRBJ2-5; D remains ambiguous. The CDR3 consists of 10 residues. CDR1 and CDR2 from the germline V gene are DFQATT and SNEGSKA (reference sequence). The CDR3 nucleotides are TGCAGTGCTTCCCCAGAGGCCCAGTACTTC. This sequence encodes CSASPEAQYF.

This clone has just a few counts. The V and J genes are TRBV7-3 and TRBJ1-6; D gene uncertain. CDR3 length equals 13 residues. CDR1 and CDR2 (germline): SGHTA, FQGTGA. V dropped 5 bases and J dropped 10 bases, with 12 bases sitting between them. The CDR3 is CASSREFGSPLHF. The CDR3 bases are TGTGCCAGCAGCCGGGAGTTTGGCTCACCCCTCCACTTT.

This chain connects TRBV7-9 to TRBJ2-7; no definite D call. The CDR3 has 11 residues. V was cut by 5 bases and J by 3 bases, with 5 bases left in between. From germline, CDR1 is SEHNR and CDR2 FQNEAQ (reference sequence). In DNA form, the CDR3 reads TGTGCCAGCAGCCCAGTCTACGAGCAGTACTTC. The encoded protein is CASSPVYEQYF.

The rearrangement joins TRBV5-1 to TRBJ1-2, with D possibly being TRBD1 (5 bases). Germline values: CDR1 SGHRS, CDR2 YFSETQ. Trimming stripped 4 bases from V and 5 bases from J, with 15 bases between. The CDR3 extends over 14 amino acids. This CDR3 reads CASSQGGGEYGYTF. DNA of the CDR3: TGCGCCAGCAGCCAGGGAGGAGGGGAATATGGCTACACCTTC.

The chain couples TRBV19 to TRBJ2-7; a possible D gene is TRBD2 (7 bases). The germline V gene has CDR1 LNHDA and CDR2 SQIVND (reference sequence). The CDR3 totals 14 residues. V lost 5 bases, J lost 7 bases, and 18 bases lay in between. The CDR3 here is CASSLLGGLREQYF. CDR3 sequence (DNA): TGTGCCAGTAGTCTCCTGGGGGGGCTCCGGGAGCAGTACTTC.

This chain uses TRBV4-3 with TRBJ1-1; D ambiguous. The CDR3 contains 15 residues. Looked up from germline, CDR1 is LGHNA and CDR2 is YSLEER. Trimming removed 0 bases from V and 2 bases from J, with 10 bases in between. The chain's CDR3 is CASSQDVARNTEAFF. The CDR3, as DNA: TGCGCCAGCAGCCAAGATGTCGCCAGAAACACTGAAGCTTTCTTT.

The rearrangement links TRBV6-5 to TRBJ1-5, with a weak D call TRBD1 (6 bases). V shed 6 bases and J shed 4 bases, with 7 bases lying between them. The CDR3 runs 12 residues. From germline, CDR1 is MNHEY and CDR2 SVGAGI. CDR3 coding DNA: TGTGCCAGCAGAAGGGGGAATCAGCCCCAGCATTTT. Its translation is CASRRGNQPQHF.

The chain is built from TRBV6-5 and TRBJ1-1; the match to TRBD1 covers 8 bases. CDR1 and CDR2 from the germline V gene are MNHEY and SVGAGI. The CDR3 contains 16 residues. Unmatched junction bases numbered 9, after V lost 0 bases and J lost 6 bases. The chain's CDR3 is CASSYSLYRGWAEAFF. The CDR3, as DNA: TGTGCCAGCAGTTACTCCCTCTACAGGGGGTGGGCTGAAGCTTTCTTT.

This sequence joins TRBV27 and TRBJ1-5; unclear D gene. Germline V gene sequence: CDR1 MNHEY, CDR2 SMNVEV (reference sequence). V lost 2 bases and J lost 1, with 6 bases in between. This CDR3 is built from 14 residues. The CDR3 region has the DNA TGTGCCAGCAGTTTAACACAGAGCAATCAGCCCCAGCATTTT. This gives the protein CASSLTQSNQPQHF.

The chain has TRBV12-1 and TRBJ2-4; TRBD2, the table's D call, lacks a check against the DNA. TRBV12-1 is annotated as a pseudogene. CDR3 length equals 11 residues. The DNA for the CDR3 is TGTGCCAGCAGCTCCGGTCACATTCAGTACTTC. Residues: CASSSGHIQYF.

This clone was counted between two and nine times. This chain connects TRBV10-3 to TRBJ2-2; TRBD2 agrees at 10 bases. CDR1 ENHRY and CDR2 SYGVKD come from the germline V gene. This CDR3 has 16 residues. Trimming cost V 2 bases and J 5 bases; bases outside gene matches: 5. CDR3 coding DNA: TGTGCCATCAGTGAGAAACTAGCGGGGAATACCGGGGAGCTGTTTTTT. This codes for CAISEKLAGNTGELFF.

In this sample, this clone turned up a few times. V and J are TRBV6-1 and TRBJ2-7, with D maybe TRBD1 (6 bases). The CDR3 has 13 residues. Germline CDR1 is MNHNS and CDR2 is SASEGT. The ends were cut back, 1 base at V and 9 bases at J, with 13 bases in the middle. The CDR3 bases are TGTGCCAGCAGTGAAGGTGCAGGGGTGTGGCAGTACTTC. Translated, it gives CASSEGAGVWQYF.

V and J are TRBV14 and TRBJ2-2, with a possible D match to TRBD2 (5 bases). The germline CDR1 and CDR2 sequences are SGHDN and FVKESK. The CDR3 sequence is 17 residues long. V shed 4 bases and J shed 3 bases, with 18 bases lying between them. The CDR3 DNA sequence: TGTGCCAGCAGCCGACCGGGCGGGCCGGGATACACCGGGGAGCTGTTTTTT. It yields the protein CASSRPGGPGYTGELFF.